This T cell receptor (beta chain) emerged from a study of OX40 agonist ivuxolimab in advanced cancers. Regarding the research as a whole: Ivuxolimab was an agonistic, fully human IgG2 monoclonal antibody directed against OX40 (CD134), a costimulatory receptor. The point of sequencing TCRbeta in the periphery was to test whether ivuxolimab changed TCR sequence diversity and drove clonal T-cell expansion. A male proportion of almost 85% and a mean age of roughly 55 years, ranging from roughly 23 to 90, were recorded for the dose-escalation cohort. The paper reports the monotherapy dose-escalation portion (N of about 52 patients) of the phase I ivuxolimab trial. Partial responses were achieved by three dose-escalation patients, of whom one had hepatocellular carcinoma and two had cutaneous melanoma. Prior anti-PD-1, anti-PD-L1 or anti-CTLA-4 therapy was permitted, and 40% of dose-escalation patients had received checkpoint inhibitors. Of the roughly 52 patients in dose escalation, about 19 had hepatocellular carcinoma, some 15 had melanoma, 9 had renal cell carcinoma and 9 had head and neck cancer. Intravenous ivuxolimab was administered to patients every 2 weeks at six dose levels: 0.01, 0.1, 0.3, 1.5, 3 and 10 mg/kg.

Paper-wide results and their limitations: In the 0.1-3.0 mg/kg groups, partial responders had among the lowest normalized peripheral clonal expansion, particularly in CD8+ T cells. Low levels of normalized T-cell clonal expansion were also seen in some nonresponding patients. Which antigens the clonally expanded peripheral T cells were specific for was not determined. After ivuxolimab, CD8+ T cells had more expanded clones than CD4+ T cells on average. At doses of 0.1 to 3.0 mg/kg, clonal expansion of both CD4+ and CD8+ T cells in blood was seen between baseline and week 6.

V lost 4 bases and J lost 7 bases, and the count of bases not matched to a germline gene is 8. The CDR3 runs 14 residues from the cysteine to the phenylalanine. The retained sequence is limited to the CDR3, 42 bases, with the frame set at the first base. The CDR1 and CDR2 encoded by the germline V gene are MDHEN and SYDVKM. To sequence the TCRbeta CDR3 region, genomic DNA was isolated from the sorted cells. The immunoSEQ Assay was used to sequence the TCRbeta CDR3 regions. TCRdb limited this immuneACCESS table to in-frame rearrangements with V and J called. A share of clones is missing; checked studies link under half to unresolved V genes, and the rest is unexplained. The sample includes 80,000 to 100,000 clones, with 80% to 90% observed a single time. The ten largest clonotypes hold about 0.82% of the sample. With regard to this clone: The target of this receptor is not known. Within one base of it there is no much larger clone, and no base qualities were kept.

The trial excluded patients who had a history of autoimmune disease or were on systemic immunosuppression. In every dose cohort, peripheral blood was drawn for TCR sequencing at baseline, cycle 4 day 1, and cycle 7 day 1. Samples came from an open-label, multicenter, first-in-human phase I dose-escalation trial of ivuxolimab. The trial enrolled adults with locally advanced or metastatic head and neck squamous cell, hepatocellular, melanoma or renal cell carcinoma. CD4+ and CD8+ T cells were sorted separately from peripheral blood before TCR sequencing. The V gene is TRBV28 and the J gene is TRBJ1-2; TRBD1 aligns with 8 central bases. Sequenced material: CD4+ or CD8+ T cells sorted from blood, taken in a trial of the OX40 agonist ivuxolimab. This TCR was sampled from an adult with an advanced solid tumor such as melanoma, head and neck, liver or kidney cancer. The nucleotides read TGTGCCAGCAGTTCCTCAGGGGGCTGGTTTGGCTACACCTTC. This is translated as CASSSSGGWFGYTF.